A single sample is the source of the 16 T cell receptor beta chains below, sequenced in a study of T cell repertoires in cytomegalovirus infection. One entry per CDR3 protein results from TCRdb running MiXCR on the reads. The sample shows about 310,000 distinct CDR3 sequences, roughly a sixth of them seen only once. The sequenced sample consisted of PBMCs. These receptors originate from a human donor in good health (CMV status not recorded). Some clones in this sample may be carry-over from other donors' samples.

This clonotype was detected a few times. The V call is TRBV12-3 or TRBV12-4, the J call TRBJ2-2; D is unclear. Trimming left V 1 base short and J 4 bases short, with 16 bases between. This CDR3 contains 17 residues. In DNA form, the CDR3 reads TGTGCCAGCAGTTTAGTGGCTGGGATCTCTGGCACCGGGGAGCTGTTTTTT. As protein: CASSLVAGISGTGELFF.

Many counts were recorded for this clonotype. The V and J genes are TRBV2 and TRBJ2-1; 12 nucleotides align to TRBD2. With V trimmed by 6 bases and J by 5 bases, 5 bases remained unmatched. The germline gives CDR1 SNHLY, CDR2 FYNNEI. The CDR3 runs 15 residues. CDR3 in DNA: TGTGCCAGCAGAAAACTAGCGGGGGGAAACAATGAGCAGTTCTTC. Residues: CASRKLAGGNNEQFF. Based on the CDR3 plus reference TRBV2 and TRBJ2-1, the full variable domain is EPEVTQTPSHQVTQMGQEVILRCVPISNHLYFYWYRQILGQKVEFLVSFYNNEISEKSEIFDDQFSVERPDGSNFTLKIRSTKLEDSAMYFCASRKLAGGNNEQFFGPGTRLTVL.

The sample holds many counts of this clonotype. V usage is TRBV7-2 and J usage is TRBJ1-6; 9 bases match TRBD1. CDR3 length: 15 residues. CDR1 is SGHTA, CDR2 FQGNSA, per germline. J was trimmed by 2 bases and V by 8 bases; bases with no gene match: 4. The CDR3 DNA sequence: TGTGCCAGCCGGGGACAGGGCACCTATAATTCACCCCTCCACTTT. This gives the protein CASRGQGTYNSPLHF.

This clonotype has only a few counts. The genes are TRBV2 and TRBJ2-1; 8 nucleotides match TRBD1. The CDR3 is 15 residues long. Trimming removed 6 bases from V and 1 base from J; junction bases left unmatched: 5. CDR1 and CDR2 from the germline V gene are SNHLY and FYNNEI. CDR3 sequence reads: CASRPTGESYNEQFF. The CDR3 DNA reads TGTGCCAGCAGACCGACAGGGGAGTCCTACAATGAGCAGTTCTTC.

The genes are TRBV4-2 and TRBJ2-2; no firm D call. With 1 base removed from V and 1 base from J, the gap between germline ends came to 10 bases. The CDR3 length is 16 residues. From germline, CDR1 is LGHNA and CDR2 YNFKEQ. CDR3 nucleotides: TGTGCCAGCAGCCAAGCCCCAGGCGGGAACACCGGGGAGCTGTTTTTT. Translated: CASSQAPGGNTGELFF.

This clonotype was found many times. The rearrangement uses TRBV4-3 and TRBJ1-1; D gene uncertain. V shed 3 bases and J shed 2 bases, with 4 bases lying between them. Germline V CDR1 and CDR2: LGHNA, YSLEER. The CDR3 sequence is 12 residues long. CDR3 amino acids: CASSQENTEAFF. In DNA form, the CDR3 reads TGCGCCAGCAGCCAGGAAAACACTGAAGCTTTCTTT.

The V gene is TRBV6-5, the J gene TRBJ1-6; 9 bases match TRBD1. CDR3 length equals 16 residues. From germline, CDR1 is MNHEY and CDR2 SVGAGI. V lost 5 bases to trimming and J lost 3 bases; unmatched junction nucleotides: 5. This CDR3 reads CASSLRQGVYNSPLHF. The CDR3 DNA is TGTGCCAGCAGTCTCAGACAGGGGGTCTATAATTCACCCCTCCACTTT.

This clonotype was seen more than once but under ten times. The gene calls are TRBV10-3 and TRBJ2-7; no definite D call. This CDR3 comprises 13 residues. The germline gives CDR1 ENHRY, CDR2 SYGVKD. Trimming stripped 4 bases from V and 3 bases from J, with 10 bases between. In DNA, the CDR3 is TGTGCCATCAGTGTCCGCGTAGACTACGAGCAGTACTTC. Its protein product is CAISVRVDYEQYF.

This clonotype was detected many times. The chain has TRBV7-2 and TRBJ1-4; D gene ambiguous. Trimming left V 5 bases short and J 8 bases short, with 12 bases between. This CDR3 is 13 amino acids long. CDR1 is SGHTA, CDR2 FQGNSA, per germline. CDR3 amino acids: CASSPSTIEKLFF. CDR3 sequence (DNA): TGTGCCAGCAGCCCAAGCACAATCGAAAAACTGTTTTTT. Looking up the rest from reference TRBV7-2 and TRBJ1-4 gives the full variable domain: GAGVSQSPSNKVTEKGKDVELRCDPISGHTALYWYRQSLGQGLEFLIYFQGNSAPDKSGLPSDRFSAERTGGSVSTLTIQRTQQEDSAVYLCASSPSTIEKLFFGSGTQLSVL.

This clonotype was counted at least ten times. V gene TRBV24-1 combines with J gene TRBJ2-3; unclear D gene. V shed 3 bases and J shed 0 bases, with 9 bases lying between them. The germline gives CDR1 KGHDR, CDR2 SFDVKD. The CDR3 is made up of 15 amino acids. Written as DNA, the CDR3 is TGTGCCACCAGTGATACGGGCCGAAGCACAGATACGCAGTATTTT. Its protein product is CATSDTGRSTDTQYF.

This clonotype was counted a few times. The chain recombines TRBV28 with TRBJ1-5, with a possible D match to TRBD1 (6 bases). There are 19 residues in the CDR3. The V gene's germline CDR1 is MDHEN and CDR2 SYDVKM. Between the trimmed V and J ends, which lost 6 bases and 0 bases, there was a span of 24 bases. In DNA, the CDR3 is TGTGCCAGCAGCCATCCTCGGACGGACAGAATTTATAGCAATCAGCCCCAGCATTTT. It codes for CASSHPRTDRIYSNQPQHF.

This clonotype has ten or more counts. This rearrangement joins TRBV12-3 or TRBV12-4 to TRBJ2-2; TRBD1 or TRBD2 may be the D gene (6 bases each). The CDR3 has 16 residues. With 2 bases removed from V and 4 bases from J, the gap between germline ends came to 14 bases. Here the CDR3 reads CASSLYRGAGTGELFF. CDR3 nucleotide sequence: TGTGCCAGCAGTTTATATAGGGGGGCCGGCACCGGGGAGCTGTTTTTT.

The chain uses TRBV10-3 and TRBJ2-7; D is possibly TRBD2 (5 bases). The CDR3 has 15 residues. Germline assignment: CDR1 ENHRY and CDR2 SYGVKD. V lost 3 bases to trimming and J lost 0 bases, with 12 bases between them. The CDR3, as DNA: TGTGCCATCAGTGATGGCCGGGGAGACTCCTACGAGCAGTACTTC. Protein sequence: CAISDGRGDSYEQYF.

This clonotype showed up many times. The rearrangement uses TRBV12-3 or TRBV12-4 and TRBJ1-1; weak D call: TRBD1 (5 bases). Trimming pared 3 bases from V and 5 bases from J, leaving 13 bases between. The CDR3 sequence is 14 residues long. The CDR3 DNA sequence: TGTGCCAGCAGTTTGCAGGGTCGGGGGACTGAAGCTTTCTTT. The encoded protein is CASSLQGRGTEAFF.

The chain employs TRBV18 and TRBJ1-1, with D perhaps matching TRBD1 (6 bases). The CDR3 has 15 amino acids. V lost 6 bases to trimming and J lost 4 bases, with 18 bases between them. Germline V gene sequence: CDR1 KGHSH, CDR2 LQKENI. The CDR3 loop is CASSLREGVSTEAFF. CDR3 DNA sequence: TGTGCCAGCTCCCTCAGGGAGGGGGTGAGCACTGAAGCTTTCTTT.

This clonotype was observed at least ten times. J is TRBJ1-5 and V is TRBV7-6; 8 bases fit TRBD1. Trimming removed 1 base from V and 4 bases from J; junction bases left unmatched: 6. This CDR3 has 16 amino acids. Germline CDR1 reads SGHVS; CDR2 reads FNYEAQ. CDR3 protein: CASSLEAGGANQPQHF. CDR3 nucleotides: TGTGCCAGCAGCTTAGAGGCAGGGGGCGCGAATCAGCCCCAGCATTTT.